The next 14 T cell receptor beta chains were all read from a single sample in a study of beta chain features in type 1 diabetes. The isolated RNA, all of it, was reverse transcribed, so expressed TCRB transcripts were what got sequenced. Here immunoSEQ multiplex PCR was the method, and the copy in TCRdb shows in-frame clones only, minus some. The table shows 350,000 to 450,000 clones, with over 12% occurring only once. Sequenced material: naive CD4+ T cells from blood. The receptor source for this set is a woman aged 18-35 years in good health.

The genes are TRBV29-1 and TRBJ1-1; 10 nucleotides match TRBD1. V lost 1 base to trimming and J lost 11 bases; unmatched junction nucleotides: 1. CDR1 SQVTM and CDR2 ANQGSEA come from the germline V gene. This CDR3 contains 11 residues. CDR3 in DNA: TGCAGCGTTGAAGGGGACAGGGGCGCTTTCTTT. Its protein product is CSVEGDRGAFF.

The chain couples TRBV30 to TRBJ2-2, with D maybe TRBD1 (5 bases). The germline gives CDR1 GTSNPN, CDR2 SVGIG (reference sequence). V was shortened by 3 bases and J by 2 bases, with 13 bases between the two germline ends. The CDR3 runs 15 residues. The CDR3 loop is CAWRVTGTNTGELFF. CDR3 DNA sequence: TGTGCCTGGAGGGTCACAGGCACCAACACCGGGGAGCTGTTTTTT.

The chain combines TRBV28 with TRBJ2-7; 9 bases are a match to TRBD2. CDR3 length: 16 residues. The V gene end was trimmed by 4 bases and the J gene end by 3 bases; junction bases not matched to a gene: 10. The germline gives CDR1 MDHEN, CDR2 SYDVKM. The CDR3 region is CASSSEVAGDDYEQYF. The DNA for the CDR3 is TGTGCCAGCAGTTCCGAGGTAGCGGGGGACGACTACGAGCAGTACTTC.

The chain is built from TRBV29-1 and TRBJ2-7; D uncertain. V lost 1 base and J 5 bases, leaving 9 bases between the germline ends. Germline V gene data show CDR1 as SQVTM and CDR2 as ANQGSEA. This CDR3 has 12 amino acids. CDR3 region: CSVEVVANEQYF. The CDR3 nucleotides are TGCAGCGTTGAAGTTGTCGCGAACGAGCAGTACTTC.

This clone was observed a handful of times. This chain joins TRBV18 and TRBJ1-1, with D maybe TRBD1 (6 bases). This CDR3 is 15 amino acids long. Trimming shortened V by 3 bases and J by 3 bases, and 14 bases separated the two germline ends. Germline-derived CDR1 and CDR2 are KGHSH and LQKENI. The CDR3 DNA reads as TGTGCCAGCTCACCCCAACAGGGCTTTGACACTGAAGCTTTCTTT. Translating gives CASSPQQGFDTEAFF.

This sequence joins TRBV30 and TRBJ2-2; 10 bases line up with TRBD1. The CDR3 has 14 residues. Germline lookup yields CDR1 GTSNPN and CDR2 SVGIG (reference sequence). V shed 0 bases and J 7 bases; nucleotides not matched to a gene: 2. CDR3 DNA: TGTGCCTGGAGTGTGGGACAGGGGTTCGGGGAGCTGTTTTTT. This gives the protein CAWSVGQGFGELFF. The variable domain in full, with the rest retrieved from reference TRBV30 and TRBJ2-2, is SQTIHQWPATLVQPVGSPLSLECTVEGTSNPNLYWYRQAAGRGLQLLFYSVGIGQISSEVPQNLSASRPQDRQFILSSKKLLLSDSGFYLCAWSVGQGFGELFFGEGSRLTVL.

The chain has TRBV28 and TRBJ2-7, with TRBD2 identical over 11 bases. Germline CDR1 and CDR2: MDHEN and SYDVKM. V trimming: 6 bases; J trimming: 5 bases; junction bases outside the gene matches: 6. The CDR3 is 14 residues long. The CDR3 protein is CASRLAGGSHEQYF. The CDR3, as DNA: TGTGCCAGCAGGCTAGCGGGAGGTTCCCACGAGCAGTACTTC.

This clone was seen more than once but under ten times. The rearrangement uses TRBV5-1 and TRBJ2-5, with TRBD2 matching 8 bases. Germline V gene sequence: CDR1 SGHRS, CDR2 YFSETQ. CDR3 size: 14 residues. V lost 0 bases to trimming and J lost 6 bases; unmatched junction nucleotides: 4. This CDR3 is CASSLDSGIKTQYF. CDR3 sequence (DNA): TGCGCCAGCAGCTTGGATAGCGGGATAAAGACCCAGTACTTC.

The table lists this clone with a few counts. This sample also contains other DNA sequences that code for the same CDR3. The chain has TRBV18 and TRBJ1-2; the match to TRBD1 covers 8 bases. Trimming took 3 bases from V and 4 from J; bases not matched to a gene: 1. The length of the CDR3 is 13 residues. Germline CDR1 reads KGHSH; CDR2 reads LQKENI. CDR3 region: CASSPDRVYGYTF. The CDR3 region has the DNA TGTGCCAGCTCACCGGACAGGGTCTATGGCTACACCTTC. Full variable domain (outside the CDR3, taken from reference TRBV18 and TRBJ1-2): NAGVMQNPRHLVRRRGQEARLRCSPMKGHSHVYWYRQLPEEGLKFMVYLQKENIIDESGMPKERFSAEFPKEGPSILRIQQVVRGDSAAYFCASSPDRVYGYTFGSGTRLTVV.

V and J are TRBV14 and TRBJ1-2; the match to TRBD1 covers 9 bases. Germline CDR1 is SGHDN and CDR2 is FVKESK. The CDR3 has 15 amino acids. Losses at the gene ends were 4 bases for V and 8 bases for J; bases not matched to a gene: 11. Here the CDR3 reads CASSRSRGQGYGYTF. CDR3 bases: TGTGCCAGCAGCCGATCAAGAGGACAGGGGTACGGCTACACCTTC.

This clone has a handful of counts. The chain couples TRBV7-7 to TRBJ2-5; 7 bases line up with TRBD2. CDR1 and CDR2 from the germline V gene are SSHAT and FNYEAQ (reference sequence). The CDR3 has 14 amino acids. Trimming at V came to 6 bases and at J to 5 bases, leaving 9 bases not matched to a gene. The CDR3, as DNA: TGTGCCAGCAGTTACAGCGGGGCTGGGGAGACCCAGTACTTC. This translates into CASSYSGAGETQYF.

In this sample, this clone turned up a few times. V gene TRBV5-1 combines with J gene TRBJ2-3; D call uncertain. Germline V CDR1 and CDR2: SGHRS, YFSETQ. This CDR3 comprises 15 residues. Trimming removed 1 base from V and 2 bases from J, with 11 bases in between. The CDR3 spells CASSLMAGTTDTQYF. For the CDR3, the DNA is TGCGCCAGCAGCTTGATGGCAGGAACCACAGATACGCAGTATTTT.

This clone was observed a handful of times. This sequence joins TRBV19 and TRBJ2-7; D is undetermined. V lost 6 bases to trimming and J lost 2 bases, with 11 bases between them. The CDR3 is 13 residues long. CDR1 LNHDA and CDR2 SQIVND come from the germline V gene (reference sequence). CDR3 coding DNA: TGTGCCAGTAGGCTGCGGCCAACCTACGAGCAGTACTTC. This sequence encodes CASRLRPTYEQYF. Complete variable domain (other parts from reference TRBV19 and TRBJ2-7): DGGITQSPKYLFRKEGQNVTLSCEQNLNHDAMYWYRQDPGQGLRLIYYSQIVNDFQKGDIAEGYSVSREKKESFPLTVTSAQKNPTAFYLCASRLRPTYEQYFGPGTRLTVT.

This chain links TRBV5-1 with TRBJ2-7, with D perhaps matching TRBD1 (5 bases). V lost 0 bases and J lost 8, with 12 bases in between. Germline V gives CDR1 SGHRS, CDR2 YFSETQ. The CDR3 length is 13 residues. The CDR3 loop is CASSLAQGHKQYF. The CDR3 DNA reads TGCGCCAGCAGCTTGGCCCAGGGTCACAAGCAGTACTTC. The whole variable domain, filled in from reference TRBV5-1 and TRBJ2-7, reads KAGVTQTPRYLIKTRGQQVTLSCSPISGHRSVSWYQQTPGQGLQFLFEYFSETQRNKGNFPGRFSGRQFSNSRSEMNVSTLELGDSALYLCASSLAQGHKQYFGPGTRLTVT.